These T cell receptor beta chains were read from a single sample in a study of shared clonotypes between healthy human individuals. Using immunoSEQ multiplex PCR, the repertoire was profiled, and TCRdb retains in-frame clones only, with some absent. The profile covers under 2,000,000 clones, with approximately 95% appearing a single time and 0.95% to 1.5% taken by the ten largest. Specimen: naive CD8+ T cells sorted from blood. The receptors shown here come from a man aged 18 to 29 in good health. Each CDR3 is given with its conserved first and last residue. D genes are given only for firm matches. The size of a clone is reported for some rows only, either as once, few or many, or as a class for expanded clones.

d_call	clone_size	v_call	j_call	cdr3_aa	cdr3_nt
-	-	TRBV13	TRBJ2-2	CASSLGARTGELFF	TGTGCCAGCAGCTTAGGGGCGCGTACCGGGGAGCTGTTTTTT
TRBD2	-	TRBV10-3	TRBJ2-5	CAIKSGSGGKETQYF	TGTGCCATCAAGTCGGGTAGCGGGGGGAAAGAGACCCAGTACTTC
-	-	TRBV6-5	TRBJ1-6	CASSYSNYNSPLHF	TGTGCCAGCAGTTACAGTAACTATAATTCACCCCTCCACTTT
TRBD2	-	TRBV11-3	TRBJ2-1	CASSLDRLAGYNEQFF	TGTGCCAGCAGCTTAGATCGTCTAGCGGGATACAATGAGCAGTTCTTC
-	-	TRBV4-2	TRBJ1-1	CASSQVLERPGTEAFF	TGTGCCAGCAGCCAAGTTCTTGAACGCCCGGGCACTGAAGCTTTCTTT
TRBD1	-	TRBV2	TRBJ1-1	CASSENQQGASTEAFF	TGTGCCAGCAGTGAAAATCAACAGGGGGCGAGCACTGAAGCTTTCTTT
TRBD2	-	TRBV6-1	TRBJ2-7	CASSEGLAGSIYEQYF	TGTGCCAGCAGTGAGGGACTAGCGGGGTCAATCTACGAGCAGTACTTC
-	-	TRBV9	TRBJ2-7	CASSVGGQPYEQYF	TGTGCCAGCAGCGTGGGGGGACAGCCCTACGAGCAGTACTTC
-	-	TRBV10-2	TRBJ2-1	CASSGFPGNEQFF	TGCGCCAGCAGTGGATTCCCTGGAAATGAGCAGTTCTTC
-	-	TRBV6-5	TRBJ1-1	CASSYSGLMNTEAFF	TGTGCCAGCAGTTACTCGGGACTCATGAACACTGAAGCTTTCTTT
-	-	TRBV11-2	TRBJ2-1	CASSYLDEQFF	TGTGCCAGCAGCTACCTGGATGAGCAGTTCTTC
-	-	TRBV27	TRBJ2-6	CASSGLLPSGANVLTF	TGTGCCAGCTCGGGGCTCCTGCCCTCTGGGGCCAACGTCCTGACTTTC
TRBD1	-	TRBV15	TRBJ2-7	CATSVPDRDYEQYF	TGTGCCACCAGTGTCCCGGACAGGGACTACGAGCAGTACTTC
-	-	TRBV10-1	TRBJ1-1	CASSLGENTEAFF	TGCGCCAGCTCCCTGGGAGAGAACACTGAAGCTTTCTTT
TRBD2	-	TRBV7-6	TRBJ2-5	CASSLVRLAGGYQETQYF	TGTGCCAGCAGCTTAGTTCGACTAGCGGGGGGTTACCAAGAGACCCAGTACTTC
-	-	TRBV5-4	TRBJ1-3	CASSWGGSGNTIYF	TGTGCCAGCAGCTGGGGGGGTTCTGGAAACACCATATATTTT
-	-	TRBV18	TRBJ2-2	CASSLGRQNTGELFF	TGTGCCAGCTCACTGGGACGGCAGAACACCGGGGAGCTGTTTTTT
TRBD2	-	TRBV7-9	TRBJ2-3	CASSTLAGGSTDTQYF	TGTGCCAGCAGCACCCTAGCGGGAGGGAGCACAGATACGCAGTATTTT
TRBD1	-	TRBV2	TRBJ1-1	CASSESQGDTEAFF	TGTGCCAGCAGTGAAAGCCAGGGGGACACTGAAGCTTTCTTT
-	-	TRBV15	TRBJ2-3	CATSRAPLTGGYTDTQYF	TGTGCCACCAGCAGAGCTCCCCTGACCGGTGGTTACACAGATACGCAGTATTTT
-	-	TRBV7-6	TRBJ1-4	CASSLLGYTNEKLFF	TGTGCCAGCAGCTTATTGGGATATACTAATGAAAAACTGTTTTTT
TRBD1	few	TRBV14	TRBJ1-2	CASSPIGTASDGYTF	TGTGCCAGCAGCCCAATTGGGACAGCTTCTGATGGCTACACCTTC
TRBD2	-	TRBV2	TRBJ2-3	CASSSPIAGISTDTQYF	TGTGCCAGCAGTTCACCGATAGCGGGTATAAGCACAGATACGCAGTATTTT
-	-	TRBV7-6	TRBJ2-7	CASSLGRSYEQYF	TGTGCCAGCAGCTTAGGGAGGTCCTACGAGCAGTACTTC
TRBD2	-	TRBV10-3	TRBJ2-3	CAISETLAGGLTDTQYF	TGTGCCATCAGTGAGACCCTGGCGGGGGGTCTCACAGATACGCAGTATTTT
TRBD1	-	TRBV27	TRBJ2-3	CASSKALGTERTDTQYF	TGTGCCAGCAGTAAAGCTTTAGGGACAGAACGCACAGATACGCAGTATTTT
-	once	TRBV7-9	TRBJ2-1	CASSPTVTLSHEQFF	TGTGCCAGCAGCCCGACAGTCACTCTAAGCCATGAGCAGTTCTTC
-	-	TRBV28	TRBJ2-7	CASSPPLGYEQYF	TGTGCCAGCAGTCCACCCCTAGGCTACGAGCAGTACTTC
-	-	TRBV5-4	TRBJ2-5	CASSLGPSGETQYF	TGTGCCAGCAGCTTGGGCCCCTCGGGGGAGACCCAGTACTTC
-	once	TRBV4-3	TRBJ2-1	CASSLNSYNEQFF	TGCGCCAGCAGCCTGAACTCTTACAATGAGCAGTTCTTC
-	-	TRBV2	TRBJ1-3	CASSPPDTISGNTIYF	TGTGCCAGCAGTCCTCCCGACACAATCTCTGGAAACACCATATATTTT
TRBD2	-	TRBV7-9	TRBJ2-7	CASSRTSGRGEQYF	TGTGCCAGCAGCCGGACTAGCGGGAGGGGCGAGCAGTACTTC
-	-	TRBV12-5	TRBJ2-3	CASASGISPSTDTQYF	TGTGCTAGTGCCTCAGGGATATCGCCTAGCACAGATACGCAGTATTTT
TRBD1	once	TRBV27	TRBJ1-1	CASSIRDRGVAFF	TGTGCCAGCAGTATCCGGGACAGGGGGGTAGCTTTCTTT
-	once	TRBV27	TRBJ2-2	CASTPRGTGELFF	TGTGCCAGCACGCCTAGGGGGACCGGGGAGCTGTTTTTT
-	once	TRBV7-9	TRBJ1-1	CASSFEGPNTEAFF	TGTGCCAGCAGCTTTGAGGGCCCGAACACTGAAGCTTTCTTT
-	-	TRBV6-6	TRBJ2-2	CASSSGVSGELFF	TGTGCCAGCAGTTCAGGGGTCTCCGGGGAGCTGTTTTTT
-	-	TRBV7-9	TRBJ2-7	CASSTTASYEQYF	TGTGCCAGCAGCACGACAGCTTCCTACGAGCAGTACTTC
-	-	TRBV5-1	TRBJ2-7	CASSLVGNEQYF	TGCGCCAGCAGCTTGGTCGGAAACGAGCAGTACTTC
TRBD2	-	TRBV9	TRBJ2-1	CASSVGRREGWYNEQFF	TGTGCCAGCAGCGTAGGTCGGCGGGAGGGGTGGTACAATGAGCAGTTCTTC
TRBD1	-	TRBV4-3	TRBJ2-1	CASSQDRGTGGNEQFF	TGCGCCAGCAGCCAAGATCGGGGGACAGGCGGCAATGAGCAGTTCTTC
-	-	TRBV4-1	TRBJ1-1	CASSQGGLIEAFF	TGCGCCAGCAGCCAGGGGGGCCTGATTGAAGCTTTCTTT
-	-	TRBV5-8	TRBJ1-2	CASSLSLGYTF	TGTGCCAGCAGCCTCTCCTTAGGCTACACCTTC